The 29 T cell receptor beta chains below come from one sample, sequenced in a study of Graves' ophthalmopathy and Graves' hyperthyroidism. Amplification of the TCR beta CDR3 regions used RNA transcripts (as template). First-round RT-PCR employed HTBI primers, with a second-round multiplex PCR after it. TCRdb processed the multiplex PCR reads anew with MiXCR; each CDR3 protein has one entry. Altogether around 1.1 million distinct CDR3 sequences are present, about 40% being singletons, with the ten largest covering approximately 10%. Sequenced material: peripheral blood or thyroid tissue (not recorded which). The receptors were gathered from an adult man with Graves' hyperthyroidism.

There are many counts of this clonotype. The chain links TRBV14 to TRBJ1-3; D is unclear. This CDR3 is 15 amino acids long. Germline-derived CDR1 and CDR2 are SGHDN and FVKESK. Trimming shortened V by 4 bases and J by 0 bases, and 10 bases separated the two germline ends. CDR3 in DNA: TGTGCCAGCAGCCGCTACCAGAGCTCTGGAAACACCATATATTTT. This encodes CASSRYQSSGNTIYF.

This clonotype was detected a few times. In DNA form, the CDR3 reads TGTGCCAGCAGTTTATCGGGGGACAACAGGATTGGGACTGAAGCTTTCTTT. Encoded protein: CASSLSGDNRIGTEAFF. The gene calls are TRBV27 and TRBJ1-1; tentative D call: TRBD1 (6 bases). The V end lost 0 bases, the J end lost 5 bases, and 19 bases lay between the germline ends. The germline V gene has CDR1 MNHEY and CDR2 SMNVEV (reference sequence). This CDR3 comprises 17 residues.

This clonotype has a handful of counts. The rearrangement uses TRBV19 and TRBJ1-5, with unresolved D. In germline, CDR1 is LNHDA, CDR2 SQIVND (reference sequence). Trimming shortened V by 7 bases and J by 2 bases, and 6 bases separated the two germline ends. This CDR3 contains 12 residues. This CDR3 is CASTVGNQPQHF. The CDR3 coding sequence is TGTGCCAGTACTGTAGGCAATCAGCCCCAGCATTTT.

As to this clonotype: This may be a read error: a much more frequent sequence differs by one nucleotide. V is TRBV7-2 and J is TRBJ2-2; D gene ambiguous. This CDR3 comprises 16 residues. Germline assignment: CDR1 SGHTA and CDR2 FQGNSA. Trimming took 7 bases from V and 8 from J, leaving 23 bases between them. CDR3 in DNA: TGTGCCAGCACCCCAACCCCGACCAACTGGCCGGGGGAGCTGTTTTTT. Translating gives CASTPTPTNWPGELFF.

Details on this clonotype: An end of the junction does not agree with germline; a read error may underlie this. The J gene is TRBJ2-7, the V gene TRBV6-1; the D gene is possibly TRBD2 (7 bases). Germline V CDR1 and CDR2: MNHNS, SASEGT. This CDR3 is 8 amino acids long. The CDR3 reads CAGKGGVF. The CDR3 nucleotides read TGTGCCGGGAAGGGGGGGGTATTC.

Many counts were recorded for this clonotype. This sequence joins TRBV24-1 and TRBJ2-5, with 7 bases fitting TRBD1. Germline CDR1 KGHDR, CDR2 SFDVKD. The CDR3 length is 15 residues. V lost 2 bases, J lost 4 bases, and 6 bases stayed unmatched. CDR3 bases: TGTGCCACCAGTGATTCACAGGGGATCGGAGAGACCCAGTACTTC. This encodes CATSDSQGIGETQYF.

Ten or more counts support this clonotype. The chain uses TRBV29-1 and TRBJ1-1, with D possibly TRBD1 on 6 matching bases. CDR3 length: 14 residues. V dropped 3 bases and J dropped 8 bases, with 19 bases sitting between them. Germline lookup yields CDR1 SQVTM and CDR2 ANQGSEA. The CDR3 sequence: CSVDGRWGRGEAFF. Here the CDR3 DNA reads TGCAGCGTTGATGGACGTTGGGGGCGGGGAGAAGCTTTCTTT.

This clonotype was seen only a few times. This sequence joins TRBV4-3 and TRBJ1-5; D might be TRBD1 (6 bases). There are 15 residues in the CDR3. V lost 1 base, J lost 6 bases, and 13 bases lay in between. Germline CDR1 is LGHNA and CDR2 is YSLEER. CDR3 nucleotides: TGCGCCAGCAGCCAAGTCGTGGGGGCAAGTCAGCCCCAGCATTTT. Translated: CASSQVVGASQPQHF.

This clonotype was counted ten times or more. The V and J genes are TRBV7-6 and TRBJ2-5, with TRBD2 matching 11 bases. After removal of 5 bases from V and 5 bases from J, the junction contained 10 bases not matched to a gene. The germline V gene encodes CDR1 SGHVS and CDR2 FNYEAQ. This CDR3 is built from 16 residues. The DNA of the CDR3 is TGTGCCAGCAGCCCCCTTAGCGGGAGGGCCGGGGAGACCCAGTACTTC. This gives the protein CASSPLSGRAGETQYF.

This clonotype was seen a handful of times. This chain uses TRBV7-8 with TRBJ2-2, with 13 bases that match TRBD2. Germline CDR1 reads SGHVS; CDR2 reads FQNEAQ. This CDR3 region has 16 residues. With 5 bases clipped from V and 13 bases from J, the junction kept 13 bases outside the gene matches. CDR3 protein: CASSPFGLAGDQGLFF. In nucleotides, the CDR3 is TGTGCCAGCAGCCCCTTCGGACTAGCGGGAGATCAGGGGCTGTTTTTT.

On this clonotype itself: Given a much more abundant clone one base away, this may be a read error. The chain is built from TRBV7-9 and TRBJ2-7; D is ambiguous. Germline V gene sequence: CDR1 SEHNR, CDR2 FQNEAQ (reference sequence). The CDR3 runs to 15 residues. The CDR3 bases are TGTGCCAGCAGCTCGACGTCCGTCGTTTCCTCCGAGCAGTACTTC. It yields the protein CASSSTSVVSSEQYF.

Worth noting for this clonotype: The junction does not match germline at one end; this may be a read error. V usage is TRBV29-1 and J usage is TRBJ2-6; D remains unclear. The germline CDR1 and CDR2 sequences are SQVTM and ANQGSEA. The CDR3 extends over 14 amino acids. The CDR3 nucleotides read TGCAGCGTTGGACCGGGCTATGGGTCCAACGTCCTGACTTTC. This codes for CSVGPGYGSNVLTF.

This chain joins TRBV5-5 and TRBJ1-6; tentatively, D is TRBD1 (5 bases). The CDR3 runs to 13 residues. The germline V gene encodes CDR1 SGHKS and CDR2 YYEKEE (reference sequence). The ends were cut back, 0 bases at V and 10 bases at J, with 8 bases in the middle. The CDR3 bases are TGTGCCAGCAGCTTGGCTTGGGGCTCACCCCTCCACTTT. It yields the protein CASSLAWGSPLHF. The whole variable domain, remainder taken from reference TRBV5-5 and TRBJ1-6, is DAGVTQSPTHLIKTRGQQVTLRCSPISGHKSVSWYQQVLGQGPQFIFQYYEKEERGRGNFPDRFSARQFPNYSSELNVNALLLGDSALYLCASSLAWGSPLHFGNGTRLTVT.

The chain employs TRBV10-3 and TRBJ1-5; the match to TRBD1 covers 7 bases. The CDR3 runs 16 residues. Germline V lookup: CDR1 ENHRY, CDR2 SYGVKD. V trimming: 10 bases; J trimming: 0 bases; junction bases outside the gene matches: 12. CDR3 amino acids: CASRESQGDSNQPQHF. CDR3 bases: TGTGCCAGCAGAGAATCCCAGGGGGATAGCAATCAGCCCCAGCATTTT.

The chain has TRBV10-3 and TRBJ1-1, with D unresolved. The CDR3 loop spans 12 amino acids. Trimming removed 4 bases from V and 8 bases from J, with 11 bases in between. In germline, CDR1 is ENHRY, CDR2 SYGVKD. DNA of the CDR3: TGTGCCATCAGTGGCCCCCTGACAGAAGCTTTCTTT. Translated, it gives CAISGPLTEAFF.

This clonotype was picked up many times. The chain has TRBV27 and TRBJ1-2; 9 bases are a match to TRBD1. The junction had 6 bases not matched to a gene; V was cut back by 5 bases and J by 2 bases. The CDR3 extends over 15 amino acids. Germline V gene sequence: CDR1 MNHEY, CDR2 SMNVEV (reference sequence). Written as DNA, the CDR3 is TGTGCCAGCAGTAAAACGGGACAGGGCAACTATGGCTACACCTTC. The encoded protein is CASSKTGQGNYGYTF.

CDR3 bases: TGTGCCAGCAGAGTCACGTCGACAGGGGAGCTGTTTTTT. The encoded protein is CASRVTSTGELFF. The chain is built from TRBV7-2 and TRBJ2-2, with no clear D. Trimming removed 6 bases at V and 8 bases at J, with 13 bases between. Germline V CDR1 and CDR2: SGHTA, FQGNSA. CDR3 size: 13 residues.

A remark on this clonotype: Possible read error: a much larger clone is one base away. The rearrangement links TRBV7-9 to TRBJ2-7; D is unresolved. The CDR3 length is 12 residues. With 8 bases removed from V and 2 bases from J, the gap between germline ends came to 10 bases. Germline assignment: CDR1 SEHNR and CDR2 FQNEAQ (reference sequence). DNA of the CDR3: TGTGCCAGCGGCCCCGAAACCTACGAGCAGTACTTC. Translation: CASGPETYEQYF. Full variable domain (missing parts from reference TRBV7-9 and TRBJ2-7): DTGVSQNPRHKITKRGQNVTFRCDPISEHNRLYWYRQTLGQGPEFLTYFQNEAQLEKSRLLSDRFSAERPKGSFSTLEIQRTEQGDSAMYLCASGPETYEQYFGPGTRLTVT.

On this clonotype: A clone one base away is much larger, so this may be a read error. The gene calls are TRBV5-1 and TRBJ1-6, with 7 bases fitting TRBD1. Germline V gene sequence: CDR1 SGHRS, CDR2 YFSETQ. The CDR3 length is 17 residues. The DNA for the CDR3 is TGTGCCAGCAGCGTGTCTACCGGGACAGCTAATGATTCACCCCTCCACTTT. Translated, it gives CASSVSTGTANDSPLHF.

Regarding this clonotype: A far more abundant clone sits one base away, making this likely a read error. This chain joins TRBV18 and TRBJ1-5, with unresolved D. The germline V gene encodes CDR1 KGHSH and CDR2 LQKENI. CDR3 length equals 12 residues. Trimming pared 6 bases from V and 3 bases from J, leaving 6 bases between. For the CDR3, the DNA is TGTGCCAGCTCCACCCCCAATCAGCCCCAGCATTTT. Amino acid sequence: CASSTPNQPQHF.

Many counts were recorded for this clonotype. The rearrangement joins TRBV10-2 to TRBJ1-1; TRBD1 matches 7 bases. Germline V gene lookup returns CDR1 WSHSY and CDR2 SAAADI. This CDR3 comprises 14 residues. Unmatched junction bases numbered 5, after V lost 6 bases and J lost 1 base. The CDR3 DNA reads as TGCGCCAGCAGCCAGGGGGGAGGGAACACTGAAGCTTTCTTT. The encoded protein is CASSQGGGNTEAFF.

V usage is TRBV29-1 and J usage is TRBJ2-4; 11 bases match TRBD2. V shed 4 bases, J shed 7 bases, and the junction held 3 bases outside the gene matches. There are 13 residues in the CDR3. Germline loops: CDR1 SQVTM, CDR2 ANQGSEA. The chain's CDR3 is CSVGTSGLNIQYF. The CDR3 DNA follows: TGCAGCGTTGGGACTAGCGGGTTGAACATTCAGTACTTC.

This clonotype has only one observation. At one end, the junction sequence differs from germline, possibly due to a read error. The rearrangement joins TRBV20-1 to TRBJ2-2; D gene unclear. Germline loops: CDR1 DFQATT, CDR2 SNEGSKA (reference sequence). The CDR3 has 16 residues. The CDR3: CSAKGPGRAKTGELFF. The CDR3 coding sequence is TGCAGTGCTAAAGGCCCTGGACGGGCGAAGACCGGGGAGCTGTTTTTT.

This clonotype has at least ten counts. This chain links TRBV5-1 with TRBJ1-5; possibly TRBD1 for D (5 bases). V was pared by 2 bases and J by 5 bases, with 14 bases between. Germline CDR1 is SGHRS and CDR2 is YFSETQ. The CDR3 consists of 15 residues. The CDR3 DNA is TGCGCCAGCAGCTTTTATTCCGGGACGGATCAGCCCCAGCATTTT. This gives the protein CASSFYSGTDQPQHF.

This clonotype was recorded at least ten times. The rearrangement joins TRBV20-1 to TRBJ2-5; 8 nucleotides align to TRBD1. The CDR3 runs to 11 residues. Looked up from germline, CDR1 is DFQATT and CDR2 is SNEGSKA (reference sequence). Trimming cost V 5 bases and J 13 bases; bases outside gene matches: 9. CDR3 sequence: CSASPGGQVYF. CDR3 bases: TGCAGTGCTTCCCCAGGGGGCCAGGTGTACTTC.

J is TRBJ2-7 and V is TRBV29-1; the D gene is possibly TRBD1 (5 bases). The V gene's germline CDR1 is SQVTM and CDR2 ANQGSEA. The CDR3 runs 12 residues. The CDR3 is CPPSGPSYEQYF. As DNA, the CDR3 is TGCCCCCCGTCAGGGCCCTCCTACGAGCAGTACTTC.

The CDR3 DNA follows: TGTGCCAGCAAGCGGGCCGAGAGCTCCTACGAGCAGTACTTC. This sequence encodes CASKRAESSYEQYF. The chain recombines TRBV2 with TRBJ2-7; a possible D gene is TRBD2 (6 bases). The CDR3 has 14 residues. Germline V lookup: CDR1 SNHLY, CDR2 FYNNEI. V was cut by 7 bases and J by 0 bases, with 13 bases left in between.

On this clonotype: One base away lies a much larger clone, so this may be a sequencing read error. This rearrangement joins TRBV11-2 to TRBJ2-7; possibly TRBD1 for D (6 bases). The V gene lost 4 bases and the J gene lost 3 bases, with 10 bases spanning the gap. The CDR3 spans 13 residues. CDR1 is SGHAT, CDR2 FQNNGV, per germline. In DNA form, the CDR3 reads TGTGCCAGCAGCTGGACAGTAAACTACGAGCAGTACTTC. As protein: CASSWTVNYEQYF.

This clonotype was seen at least ten times. A single base separates this from a much larger clone, so it may be a read error. V usage is TRBV7-8 and J usage is TRBJ2-2; D remains unclear. The CDR3 is made up of 11 amino acids. Germline CDR1 and CDR2: SGHVS and FQNEAQ. DNA for the CDR3: TGTGCCAGCAACTTAGCCGGGGAGCTGTTTTTT. Protein: CASNLAGELFF.